The 15 T cell receptor beta chains reported below all come from one sample, sequenced in a study of T cell responses to AZD1222 COVID-19 vaccine. Sequencing used immunoSEQ multiplex PCR; TCRdb keeps in-frame clones, though not all of them. The sample has 150,000 or so clones, around nine tenths seen once. Sequenced here: peripheral blood, sampled on day 0 of AZD1222 vaccination. All receptors derive from an adult in good health.

The J gene is TRBJ2-1, the V gene TRBV11-2, with D maybe TRBD1 (6 bases). This CDR3 region has 18 residues. CDR1 SGHAT and CDR2 FQNNGV come from the germline V gene. Trimming removed 0 bases at V and 0 bases at J, with 15 bases between. The CDR3 reads CASSLDLGALSSYNEQFF. In DNA, the CDR3 is TGTGCCAGCAGCTTAGATCTGGGGGCCCTGAGCTCCTACAATGAGCAGTTCTTC.

The V call is TRBV2, the J call TRBJ2-2, with D possibly matching TRBD2 (5 bases). Trimming left V 5 bases short and J 9 bases short, with 7 bases between. This CDR3 region has 11 residues. Germline assignment: CDR1 SNHLY and CDR2 FYNNEI. The CDR3 DNA sequence: TGTGCCAGCAGTCCCGGGAGGGAGCTGTTTTTT. Protein sequence: CASSPGRELFF.

The chain joins TRBV5-1 to TRBJ1-1; D perhaps matches TRBD1 (6 bases). Germline V gene sequence: CDR1 SGHRS, CDR2 YFSETQ. Trimming removed 3 bases from V and 3 bases from J, with 18 bases in between. This CDR3 has 16 residues. The chain's CDR3 is CASSSRTARGDTEAFF. DNA of the CDR3: TGCGCCAGCAGCTCCCGGACAGCCCGTGGGGACACTGAAGCTTTCTTT.

The CDR3 DNA is TGTGCCAGCAAAGGGGCTCGAGATACTGAAGCTTTCTTT. Translated: CASKGARDTEAFF. This rearrangement joins TRBV6-6 to TRBJ1-1, with D maybe TRBD1 (5 bases). From germline, CDR1 is MNHNY and CDR2 SVGAGI (reference sequence). This CDR3 has 13 residues. V gave up 7 bases and J gave up 5 bases, with 14 bases separating them.

This clone was seen once. This chain joins TRBV28 and TRBJ2-5; 8 nucleotides line up with TRBD1. The V gene's germline CDR1 is MDHEN and CDR2 SYDVKM. The CDR3 contains 14 residues. V lost 4 bases, J lost 5 bases, and 6 bases stayed unmatched. In nucleotides, the CDR3 is TGTGCCAGCAGTTCTGGCAGGGGGCGGGAGACCCAGTACTTC. As protein: CASSSGRGRETQYF.

V usage is TRBV28 and J usage is TRBJ2-3; weak D call: TRBD2 (5 bases). This CDR3 region has 18 residues. V dropped 5 bases and J dropped 4 bases, with 25 bases sitting between them. Germline V CDR1 and CDR2: MDHEN, SYDVKM. The CDR3: CASSRSVVHTNSADTQYF. The CDR3 DNA is TGTGCCAGCAGTCGCTCGGTAGTACATACGAATAGCGCAGATACGCAGTATTTT.

The CDR3, as DNA: TGTGCCACCAGCAGAGATAGGGCCCGCAATGCAGATACGCAGTATTTT. Its translation is CATSRDRARNADTQYF. The chain recombines TRBV15 with TRBJ2-3; D call uncertain. This CDR3 is built from 16 residues. Deletions cut 0 bases from V and 4 bases from J, with 14 bases between. Germline V lookup: CDR1 LNHNV, CDR2 YYDKDF (reference sequence).

The rearrangement uses TRBV19 and TRBJ2-7, with D possibly matching TRBD1 (6 bases). V lost 4 bases and J lost 1, with 8 bases in between. The CDR3 loop spans 13 amino acids. CDR1 is LNHDA and CDR2 is SQIVND in the germline V gene (reference sequence). The CDR3 nucleotides read TGTGCCAGTAGTAACAGGGTTTCCTACGAGCAGTACTTC. Protein: CASSNRVSYEQYF.

The chain recombines TRBV28 with TRBJ1-4; TRBD1 agrees at 11 bases. After removal of 6 bases from V and 9 bases from J, the junction contained 12 bases not matched to a gene. Looked up from germline, CDR1 is MDHEN and CDR2 is SYDVKM. The CDR3 sequence is 16 residues long. The CDR3 protein is CASSFAGTGGTKKLFF. Here the CDR3 DNA reads TGTGCCAGCAGCTTTGCCGGGACAGGGGGTACAAAAAAACTGTTTTTT.

The CDR3 protein is CASSTTGTNTEAFF. In nucleotides, the CDR3 is TGTGCCAGCAGTACGACAGGTACGAACACTGAAGCTTTCTTT. The chain links TRBV28 to TRBJ1-1; maybe TRBD1 (6 bases). Germline V lookup: CDR1 MDHEN, CDR2 SYDVKM. The CDR3 sequence is 14 residues long. V shed 5 bases and J shed 1 base, with 11 bases lying between them.

The chain uses TRBV6-1 and TRBJ2-1; D uncertain. Germline V lookup: CDR1 MNHNS, CDR2 SASEGT. This CDR3 contains 15 residues. The V gene lost 1 base and the J gene lost 6 bases, with 13 bases spanning the gap. The CDR3 DNA is TGTGCCAGCAGTGAAGGCGGCAGGACGTTCAATGAGCAGTTCTTC. It translates to CASSEGGRTFNEQFF.

This clone was detected only once. The J gene is TRBJ1-5, the V gene TRBV19; D might be TRBD1 (5 bases). The CDR3 totals 14 residues. V was pared by 3 bases and J by 0 bases, with 6 bases between. The germline CDR1 and CDR2 sequences are LNHDA and SQIVND (reference sequence). CDR3 nucleotides: TGTGCCAGTAGTATCAGGGTTAGCAATCAGCCCCAGCATTTT. As protein: CASSIRVSNQPQHF.

This rearrangement joins TRBV19 to TRBJ2-7; the D is unclear. V dropped 5 bases and J dropped 2 bases, with 7 bases sitting between them. CDR3 size: 12 residues. Per germline, CDR1 LNHDA and CDR2 SQIVND (reference sequence). CDR3 region: CASSPSTYEQYF. Here the CDR3 DNA reads TGTGCCAGTAGTCCTTCGACCTACGAGCAGTACTTC.

The genes are TRBV5-1 and TRBJ1-2; D gene unclear. Germline assignment: CDR1 SGHRS and CDR2 YFSETQ. V lost 4 bases and J lost 0, with 13 bases in between. The CDR3 is made up of 15 amino acids. The CDR3 nucleotides read TGCGCCAGCAGCCGGGGAGACCCACCTAACTATGGCTACACCTTC. It codes for CASSRGDPPNYGYTF.

The rearrangement joins TRBV18 to TRBJ1-1; D is unresolved. Germline V gives CDR1 KGHSH, CDR2 LQKENI. This CDR3 spans 13 amino acids. The V and J ends lost 0 bases and 6 bases respectively, with 8 bases between them. As DNA, the CDR3 is TGTGCCAGCTCACCACCCCCAAGAGCTGAAGCTTTCTTT. It yields the protein CASSPPPRAEAFF.